This T cell receptor beta chain is from a study of tumor-infiltrating lymphocytes in oesophageal squamous cell carcinoma. TCRdb analysed the PCR reads with MiXCR anew, one entry per CDR3 protein. Seen here are roughly 19,000 distinct CDR3 sequences, over 40% observed once, and the top ten hold about 30%. Trimming left V 5 bases short and J 6 bases short, with 10 bases between. The CDR3 loop spans 13 amino acids. The germline CDR1 and CDR2 sequences are SGHVS and FNYEAQ. V gene TRBV7-6 combines with J gene TRBJ2-2; D gene unclear. The receptor was isolated from a male donor with esophageal squamous cell carcinoma. Source material: esophageal tumor tissue. CDR3 region: CASSKRNPGELFF. The CDR3 bases are TGTGCCAGCAGCAAACGGAATCCCGGGGAGCTGTTTTTT.